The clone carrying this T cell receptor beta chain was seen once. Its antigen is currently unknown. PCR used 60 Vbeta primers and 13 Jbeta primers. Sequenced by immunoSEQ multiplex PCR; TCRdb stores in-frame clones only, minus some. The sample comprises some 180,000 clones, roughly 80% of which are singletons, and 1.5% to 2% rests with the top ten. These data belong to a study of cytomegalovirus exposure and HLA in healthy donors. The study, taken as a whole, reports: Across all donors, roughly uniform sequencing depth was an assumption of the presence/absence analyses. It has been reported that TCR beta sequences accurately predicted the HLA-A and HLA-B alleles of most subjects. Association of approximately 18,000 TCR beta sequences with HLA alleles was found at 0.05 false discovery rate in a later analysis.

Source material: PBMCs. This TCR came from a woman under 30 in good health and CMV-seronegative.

CDR3 sequence (DNA): TGCGCCAGCAGCCAAACGTCCCGGGGATATGAGCAGTTCTTC. It translates to CASSQTSRGYEQFF. The V and J genes are TRBV4-1 and TRBJ2-1, with D perhaps TRBD2 (5 bases). Looked up from germline, CDR1 is MGHRA and CDR2 is YSYEKL. Deletions cut 2 bases from V and 8 bases from J, with 13 bases between. This CDR3 spans 14 amino acids.